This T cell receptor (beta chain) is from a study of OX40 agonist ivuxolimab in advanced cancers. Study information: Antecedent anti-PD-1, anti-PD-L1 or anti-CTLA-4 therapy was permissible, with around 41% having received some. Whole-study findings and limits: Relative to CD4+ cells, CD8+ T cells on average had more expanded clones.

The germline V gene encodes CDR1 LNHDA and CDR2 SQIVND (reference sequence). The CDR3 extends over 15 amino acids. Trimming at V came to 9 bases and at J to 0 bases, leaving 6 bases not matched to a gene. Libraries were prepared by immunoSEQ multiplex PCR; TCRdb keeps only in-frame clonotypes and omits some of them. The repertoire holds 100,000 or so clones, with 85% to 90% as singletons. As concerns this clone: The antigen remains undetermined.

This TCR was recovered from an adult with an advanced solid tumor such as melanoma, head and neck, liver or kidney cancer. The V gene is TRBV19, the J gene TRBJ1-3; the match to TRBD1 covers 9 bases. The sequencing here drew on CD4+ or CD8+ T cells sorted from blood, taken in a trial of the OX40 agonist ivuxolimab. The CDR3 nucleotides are TGTGCCAGCGGGGGACAGGGCATCTCTGGAAACACCATATATTTT. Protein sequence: CASGGQGISGNTIYF.